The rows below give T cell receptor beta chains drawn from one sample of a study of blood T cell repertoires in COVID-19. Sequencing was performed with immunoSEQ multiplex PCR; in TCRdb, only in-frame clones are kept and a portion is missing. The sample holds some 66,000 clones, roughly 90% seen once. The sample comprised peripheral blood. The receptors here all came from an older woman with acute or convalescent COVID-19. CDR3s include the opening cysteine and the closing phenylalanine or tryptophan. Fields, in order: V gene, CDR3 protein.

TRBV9 CASSVGTSGNHEQFF
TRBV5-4 CASSLEVGGAFF
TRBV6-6 CASNPISDYGYTF
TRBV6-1 CASSELGELFF
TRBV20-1 CSATLRTEAFF
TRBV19 CASSRGQQSSGANVLTF
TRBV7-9 CASSGLNTEAFF
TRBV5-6 CASSLAPAGDEKLFF
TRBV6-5 CASSSGASGNTIYF
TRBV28 CASSFRESGANVLTF
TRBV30 CAGRGLQWEKLFF
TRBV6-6 CASSYGRDRVTDTQYF
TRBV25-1 CASSESGSGIPRGYTF
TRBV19 CASTKSGGAKYNEQFF
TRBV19 CASSIAFPGLAGDFSYNEQFF
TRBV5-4 CASSLVQHYNEQFF
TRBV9 CASSAGTGNTGELFF
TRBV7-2 CASSLGAGERYNEQFF
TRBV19 CASTSPGQGTEAFF
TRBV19 CASSETPGGYGYTF
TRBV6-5 CASSLLRGKGETQYF
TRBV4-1 CASSQSAMPWQETQYF
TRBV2 CASSLLVTGELFF
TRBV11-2 CASSLFTGSYNEQFF
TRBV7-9 CASSLKGAGTEAFF
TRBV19 CATTRTGMNTEAFF